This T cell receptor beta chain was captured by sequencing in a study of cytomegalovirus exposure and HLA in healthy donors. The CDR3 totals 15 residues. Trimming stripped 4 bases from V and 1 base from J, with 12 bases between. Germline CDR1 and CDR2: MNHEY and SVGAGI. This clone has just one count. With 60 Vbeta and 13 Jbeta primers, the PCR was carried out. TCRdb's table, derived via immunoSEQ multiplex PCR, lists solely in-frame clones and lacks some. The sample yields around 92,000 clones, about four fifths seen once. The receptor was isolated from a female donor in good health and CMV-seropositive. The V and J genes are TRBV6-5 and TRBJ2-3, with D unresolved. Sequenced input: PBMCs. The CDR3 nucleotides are TGTGCCAGCAGTTTCTACGCACGAGGCACAGATACGCAGTATTTT. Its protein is CASSFYARGTDTQYF.